What follows describes a single TCR beta chain. The data stem from a study of blood T cell repertoires in COVID-19. Study-wide background: T cells, B-cell-depleted T cells, or PBMCs provided the cDNA or gDNA that served as material.

Original data processing: Cell counts per sample came from amplifying reference gene primers. Only in-frame clones appear in the TCRdb table, and some are missing; sequencing was by immunoSEQ multiplex PCR. Clone size and V and J calls were adopted from that table, with D and trimming inferred from the DNA. This sample yields roughly 150,000 clones, of which around three quarters are seen a single time; 3.5% to 4.5% belongs to the top ten. Germline V gives CDR1 ENHRY, CDR2 SYGVKD. Trimming took 2 bases from V and 0 from J; bases not matched to a gene: 3. The length of the CDR3 is 17 residues. The sequence was collected from a man in his 60s with acute or convalescent COVID-19. The sequenced sample consisted of peripheral blood. The chain carries TRBV10-3 and TRBJ2-1; 11 bases are shared with TRBD1. The CDR3 region has the DNA TGTGCCATCAGTGAGAAGGGGACAGGGGGCTCCTACAATGAGCAGTTCTTC. It yields the protein CAISEKGTGGSYNEQFF.